This paragraph reports one T cell receptor beta chain. This clone was detected once. The antigen it binds to is not known. The input lacks base qualities; no much larger clone sits a single base away. CDR1 and CDR2 are drawn from the germline V gene: SGHTS, YDEGEE. V is cut by 5 bases and J by 3 bases, and the space between the germline ends is 15 bases. Counted from cysteine to phenylalanine, this CDR3 has 15 amino acids. Left in the record is the CDR3 DNA by itself, 45 bases read in frame from the first base. The data belong to a study of OX40 agonist ivuxolimab in advanced cancers. The study in broad terms: Ivuxolimab was a fully human IgG2 agonistic monoclonal antibody targeting the costimulatory receptor OX40 (CD134). Patients were allowed to have had prior anti-PD-1, anti-PD-L1 or anti-CTLA-4 therapy, and roughly 40% of the dose-escalation patients had previously received checkpoint inhibitors. Three dose-escalation patients achieved partial responses, one with hepatocellular carcinoma and two with cutaneous melanoma. The paper reports the monotherapy dose-escalation portion (N of about 56 patients) of the phase I ivuxolimab trial. Peripheral TCRbeta sequencing aimed to test whether ivuxolimab altered TCR sequence diversity and caused clonal T-cell expansion. The dose-escalation cohort was roughly 87% male with a mean age of 60 years, ranging from about 20 to 80. Of the approximately 53 patients in dose escalation, about 20 had hepatocellular carcinoma, about 15 had melanoma, 9 had renal cell carcinoma and 9 had head and neck cancer. Intravenous ivuxolimab was administered to patients every 2 weeks at six dose levels: 0.01, 0.1, 0.3, 1.5, 3 and 10 mg/kg.

Patients with a history of autoimmune disease or receiving systemic immunosuppression were excluded from the trial. Peripheral blood for TCR sequencing was collected from all dose cohorts at baseline, on cycle 4 day 1, and on cycle 7 day 1. The samples were drawn from a first-in-human, open-label, multicenter phase I dose-escalation trial of ivuxolimab. Adults with locally advanced or metastatic head and neck squamous cell, hepatocellular, melanoma or renal cell carcinoma were enrolled in the trial. Before TCR sequencing, CD4+ T cells and CD8+ T cells from peripheral blood were sorted into separate populations. Results the study describes overall, beyond this receptor: The antigen specificity of the clonally expanded peripheral T cells was not determined. On average, CD8+ T cells showed more expanded clones than CD4+ T cells after ivuxolimab. Low levels of normalized T-cell clonal expansion were also seen in some patients who did not respond. Clonal expansion of both CD4+ and CD8+ blood T cells was observed from baseline to week 6 at doses 0.1 to 3.0 mg/kg. In the 0.1-3.0 mg/kg groups, partial responders had among the lowest normalized peripheral clonal expansion, particularly in CD8+ T cells.

To sequence the TCRbeta CDR3 region, genomic DNA was isolated from the sorted cells. TCRbeta CDR3 regions were sequenced using the immunoSEQ Assay. TCRdb provides this immuneACCESS table in a form limited to in-frame rearrangements. Some clones are lacking; in checked studies, under half of them reflect an unresolved V gene, and why the rest are absent is not known. The sample contains 100,000 to 150,000 clones, around 95% of them found a single time. 0.15% to 0.16% of the sample lies in the top ten. This sequence uses TRBV5-8 and TRBJ1-3; TRBD1 might be the D gene, on 5 matching bases. This receptor was taken from an adult with an advanced solid tumor such as melanoma, head and neck, liver or kidney cancer. The material sequenced was CD4+ or CD8+ T cells sorted from blood, taken in a trial of the OX40 agonist ivuxolimab. The bases are TGTGCCAGCAGTAGCCAGAGGGGCAGTGGAAACACCATATATTTT. Its protein is CASSSQRGSGNTIYF.